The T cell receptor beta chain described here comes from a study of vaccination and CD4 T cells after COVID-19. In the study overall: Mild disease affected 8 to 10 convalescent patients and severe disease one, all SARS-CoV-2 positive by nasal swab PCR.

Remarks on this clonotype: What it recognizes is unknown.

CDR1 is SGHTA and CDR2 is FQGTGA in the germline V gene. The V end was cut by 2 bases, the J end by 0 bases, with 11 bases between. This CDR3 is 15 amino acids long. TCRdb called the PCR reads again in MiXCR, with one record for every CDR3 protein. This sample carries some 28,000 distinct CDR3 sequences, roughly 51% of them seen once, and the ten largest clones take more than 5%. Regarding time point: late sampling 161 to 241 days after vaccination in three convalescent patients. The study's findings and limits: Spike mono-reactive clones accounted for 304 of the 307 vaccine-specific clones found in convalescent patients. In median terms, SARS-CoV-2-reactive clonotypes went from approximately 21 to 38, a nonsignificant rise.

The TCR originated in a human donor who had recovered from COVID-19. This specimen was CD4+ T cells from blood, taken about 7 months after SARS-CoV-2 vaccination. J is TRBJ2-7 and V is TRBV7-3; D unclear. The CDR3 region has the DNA TGTGCCAGCAGCTTAGGGTCAGGTGGCTCCTACGAGCAGTACTTC. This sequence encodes CASSLGSGGSYEQYF.